This TCR beta chain was retrieved from a study of cytomegalovirus exposure and HLA in healthy donors. Germline CDR1 and CDR2: SGHNT and YYREEE (reference sequence). V dropped 5 bases and J dropped 2; count of bases not matched to a gene: 10. The CDR3 totals 16 residues. This PCR relied on a set of 60 Vbeta primers and 13 Jbeta primers. The protocol was immunoSEQ multiplex PCR, while the TCRdb copy is restricted to in-frame clones and leaves out a portion. The table lists some 110,000 clones, roughly 74% of them singletons, with 2% to 2.5% in the top ten. In regard to this clone: Its antigen remains unidentified.

General study findings and limits: Most TCR beta V segments were productive about 90% or about 30% of the time in an earlier analysis. Sequencing depth across donors, presence/absence analyses assumed, was roughly uniform. A cluster of highly shared sequence variants was likely a sequencing artifact.

The source material was PBMCs. This chain links TRBV5-4 with TRBJ2-5; 9 bases agree with TRBD1. The clonotype comes from a man aged 40-55 years in good health and CMV-seronegative. CDR3 residues: CASRAGTGRLQETQYF. As DNA, the CDR3 is TGTGCCAGCAGGGCCGGGACAGGGAGACTACAAGAGACCCAGTACTTC.